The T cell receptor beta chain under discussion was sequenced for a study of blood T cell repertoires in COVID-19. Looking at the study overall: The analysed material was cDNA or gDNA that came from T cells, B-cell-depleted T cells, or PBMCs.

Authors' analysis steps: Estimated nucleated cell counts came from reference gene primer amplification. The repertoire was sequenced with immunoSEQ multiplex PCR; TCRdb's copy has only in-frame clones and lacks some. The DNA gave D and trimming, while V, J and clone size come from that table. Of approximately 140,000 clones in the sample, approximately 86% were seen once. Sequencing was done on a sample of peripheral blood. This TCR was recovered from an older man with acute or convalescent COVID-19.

CDR3 DNA: TGTGCCAGCAGCGTAGACGGGAGGGATAATTCACCCCTCCACTTT. Protein: CASSVDGRDNSPLHF. The J gene is TRBJ1-6, the V gene TRBV9; D unresolved. Per germline, CDR1 SGDLS and CDR2 YYNGEE. This CDR3 has 15 residues. V was pared by 0 bases and J by 5 bases, with 9 bases between.